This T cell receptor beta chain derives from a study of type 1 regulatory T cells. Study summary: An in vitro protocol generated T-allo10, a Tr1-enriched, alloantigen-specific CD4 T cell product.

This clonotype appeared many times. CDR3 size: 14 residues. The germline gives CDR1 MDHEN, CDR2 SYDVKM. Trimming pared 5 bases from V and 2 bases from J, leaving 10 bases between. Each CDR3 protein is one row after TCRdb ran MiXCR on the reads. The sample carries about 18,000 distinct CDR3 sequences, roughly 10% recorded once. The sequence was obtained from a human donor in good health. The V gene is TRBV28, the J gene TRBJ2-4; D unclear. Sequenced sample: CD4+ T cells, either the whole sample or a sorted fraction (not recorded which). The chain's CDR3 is CASSLSTPKNIQYF. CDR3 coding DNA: TGTGCCAGCAGTCTTAGTACACCCAAAAACATTCAGTACTTC.